These 24 T cell receptor beta chains share one sample of origin, sequenced in a study of OX40 agonist ivuxolimab in advanced cancers. Repertoires were generated with immunoSEQ multiplex PCR, while TCRdb's copy carries only in-frame clones and drops some. The table shows about 49,000 clones, with about 88% occurring only once. The sample consisted of CD4+ or CD8+ T cells sorted from blood, taken in a trial of the OX40 agonist ivuxolimab. Receptor source: an adult with an advanced solid tumor such as melanoma, head and neck, liver or kidney cancer.

CDR3 protein: CATNRTDRAAGNTIYF. The DNA of the CDR3 is TGTGCCACCAACAGGACTGACAGGGCGGCAGGAAACACCATATATTTT. The chain links TRBV15 to TRBJ1-3, with 7 bases aligning to TRBD1. V shed 7 bases, J shed 4 bases, and the junction held 13 bases outside the gene matches. From germline, CDR1 is LNHNV and CDR2 YYDKDF (reference sequence). The CDR3 extends over 16 amino acids.

This sequence joins TRBV15 and TRBJ2-7; no firm D call. CDR3 length: 14 amino acids. With 1 base removed from V and 2 bases from J, the gap between germline ends came to 9 bases. Germline CDR1 reads LNHNV; CDR2 reads YYDKDF (reference sequence). CDR3 nucleotides: TGTGCCACCAGCAGAGGAGAGAGTACCTACGAGCAGTACTTC. It codes for CATSRGESTYEQYF.

V usage is TRBV18 and J usage is TRBJ2-2; no reliable D call. From germline, CDR1 is KGHSH and CDR2 LQKENI. Between the trimmed V and J ends, which lost 6 bases and 7 bases, there was a span of 9 bases. The CDR3 is made up of 12 amino acids. CDR3 in DNA: TGTGCCAGCTCGTTAGGCGTCGGGGAGCTGTTTTTT. Translation: CASSLGVGELFF.

The chain is built from TRBV7-2 and TRBJ1-5; 8 nucleotides align to TRBD1. The germline gives CDR1 SGHTA, CDR2 FQGNSA. V lost 5 bases, J lost 6 bases, and 9 bases stayed unmatched. This CDR3 has 15 residues. This CDR3 reads CASSQGQGWIQPQHF. Written as DNA, the CDR3 is TGTGCCAGCAGCCAAGGACAGGGATGGATTCAGCCCCAGCATTTT.

This chain connects TRBV9 to TRBJ2-7; no reliable D call. The CDR3 consists of 15 residues. Trimming removed 2 bases at V and 2 bases at J, with 14 bases between. Germline CDR1 is SGDLS and CDR2 is YYNGEE. The chain's CDR3 is CASSVNPAPTYEQYF. CDR3 bases: TGTGCCAGCAGCGTTAATCCAGCGCCAACCTACGAGCAGTACTTC.

J is TRBJ2-2 and V is TRBV6-1; D gene unclear. This CDR3 is built from 15 residues. Trimming cost V 7 bases and J 3 bases, with 15 bases left between them. Germline V CDR1 and CDR2: MNHNS, SASEGT. For the CDR3, the DNA is TGTGCCAGCACTGCTCTCAGGCAAGACACCGGGGAGCTGTTTTTT. This sequence encodes CASTALRQDTGELFF.

The chain recombines TRBV19 with TRBJ2-7; D is uncertain. The germline V and J ends were trimmed by 2 bases and 3 bases, with 17 bases remaining between them. The germline V gene encodes CDR1 LNHDA and CDR2 SQIVND (reference sequence). CDR3 size: 16 residues. Here the CDR3 reads CASSIRGTEFFYEQYF. The CDR3 coding sequence is TGTGCCAGTAGTATAAGAGGAACCGAGTTTTTCTACGAGCAGTACTTC.

The rearrangement uses TRBV7-3 and TRBJ2-1; 7 nucleotides agree with TRBD2. Trimming cost V 5 bases and J 8 bases; bases outside gene matches: 15. CDR1 is SGHTA, CDR2 FQGTGA, per germline. The CDR3 runs 16 residues. This CDR3 reads CASSPLAEGPLHEQFF. The DNA for the CDR3 is TGTGCCAGCAGCCCCCTAGCGGAGGGGCCTCTTCATGAGCAGTTCTTC.

The rearrangement uses TRBV7-2 and TRBJ1-4, with 8 positions matching TRBD1. Germline V gene sequence: CDR1 SGHTA, CDR2 FQGNSA. The CDR3 loop spans 16 amino acids. V was clipped by 2 bases and J by 4 bases; unmatched bases: 6. This chain's CDR3 is CASSLRLGQGNEKLFF. The CDR3 DNA reads TGTGCCAGCAGCTTACGGCTAGGACAGGGTAATGAAAAACTGTTTTTT.

The chain has TRBV4-2 and TRBJ2-1; 10 positions match TRBD2. This CDR3 comprises 16 residues. V shed 4 bases, J shed 6 bases, and the junction held 9 bases outside the gene matches. Germline V gives CDR1 LGHNA, CDR2 YNFKEQ. CDR3 nucleotides: TGTGCCAGCAGCCCCGAGCGGTTAGCGGGGGGCAATGAGCAGTTCTTC. Translating it yields CASSPERLAGGNEQFF.

This rearrangement joins TRBV10-1 to TRBJ2-7; 10 nucleotides match TRBD2. The V gene end was trimmed by 5 bases and the J gene end by 7 bases; junction bases not matched to a gene: 5. Per germline, CDR1 WNHNN and CDR2 SYGVQD (reference sequence). CDR3 length: 13 residues. CDR3 sequence: CASSPSGSLEQYF. In nucleotides, the CDR3 is TGCGCCAGCAGTCCTAGCGGGAGCCTAGAGCAGTACTTC.

The gene calls are TRBV25-1 and TRBJ1-5, with D possibly being TRBD1 (6 bases). The CDR3 covers 13 residues. Trimming left V 2 bases short and J 4 bases short, with 6 bases between. Germline loops: CDR1 MGHDK, CDR2 SYGVNS. CDR3 protein: CASSETGNQPQHF. Here the CDR3 DNA reads TGTGCCAGCAGTGAAACAGGGAATCAGCCCCAGCATTTT.

The chain has TRBV9 and TRBJ2-7; the match to TRBD2 covers 7 bases. The germline CDR1 and CDR2 sequences are SGDLS and YYNGEE. The length of the CDR3 is 16 residues. J lost 2 bases, V lost 0 bases, and 8 bases had no gene match. CDR3 in amino acids: CASSVGVSSGTYEQYF. The CDR3 DNA is TGTGCCAGCAGCGTAGGAGTGTCTAGCGGAACCTACGAGCAGTACTTC. Full variable domain (remainder filled in from reference TRBV9 and TRBJ2-7): DSGVTQTPKHLITATGQRVTLRCSPRSGDLSVYWYQQSLDQGLQFLIQYYNGEERAKGNILERFSAQQFPDLHSELNLSSLELGDSALYFCASSVGVSSGTYEQYFGPGTRLTVT.

The gene calls are TRBV7-9 and TRBJ2-7; 9 nucleotides align to TRBD2. The germline V gene has CDR1 SEHNR and CDR2 FQNEAQ (reference sequence). This CDR3 comprises 18 residues. The V gene end was trimmed by 5 bases and the J gene end by 0 bases; junction bases not matched to a gene: 14. This CDR3 reads CASSPKLRLAGPSYEQYF. The DNA of the CDR3 is TGTGCCAGCAGCCCGAAGCTACGCCTAGCGGGGCCCTCCTACGAGCAGTACTTC.

The V gene is TRBV18, the J gene TRBJ1-1, with D maybe TRBD1 (5 bases). From germline, CDR1 is KGHSH and CDR2 LQKENI. V lost 6 bases and J 0 bases, leaving 11 bases between the germline ends. The CDR3 is 14 amino acids. The CDR3 sequence is CASSADIMNTEAFF. DNA for the CDR3: TGTGCCAGCTCGGCGGACATTATGAACACTGAAGCTTTCTTT.

In its sample, this clone was seen a few times. This sequence joins TRBV6-1 and TRBJ2-3; no firm D call. Deletions cut 8 bases from V and 3 bases from J, with 9 bases between. Germline-derived CDR1 and CDR2 are MNHNS and SASEGT. The CDR3 totals 12 residues. CDR3 DNA sequence: TGTGCCAGCCGATCCACGACAGATACGCAGTATTTT. It encodes CASRSTTDTQYF.

This chain joins TRBV9 and TRBJ1-5; the match to TRBD1 covers 9 bases. Trimming took 3 bases from V and 0 from J; bases not matched to a gene: 7. There are 17 residues in the CDR3. Germline V gene data show CDR1 as SGDLS and CDR2 as YYNGEE. Here the CDR3 DNA reads TGTGCCAGCAGCGCCGGGACAGGGCGAGATAGCAATCAGCCCCAGCATTTT. It codes for CASSAGTGRDSNQPQHF.

The V gene is TRBV10-3, the J gene TRBJ1-5; D not certain. CDR3 length: 14 residues. The V end was cut by 3 bases, the J end by 1 base, with 7 bases between. In germline, CDR1 is ENHRY, CDR2 SYGVKD. The CDR3 is CAISEGQSNQPQHF. The CDR3 DNA is TGTGCCATCAGTGAAGGGCAGAGCAATCAGCCCCAGCATTTT.

V gene TRBV28 combines with J gene TRBJ2-7; the D gene could be TRBD1 or TRBD2 (5 bases each). The V gene's germline CDR1 is MDHEN and CDR2 SYDVKM. Trimming cost V 8 bases and J 5 bases, with 19 bases left between them. This CDR3 has 14 residues. The CDR3 here is CASSWVRGANEQYF. The CDR3 bases are TGTGCCAGCTCCTGGGTAAGAGGGGCAAACGAGCAGTACTTC.

The chain joins TRBV4-2 to TRBJ2-1; D tentatively reads TRBD1 or TRBD2 (5 bases each). This CDR3 contains 14 residues. Germline CDR1 is LGHNA and CDR2 is YNFKEQ. Trimming removed 1 base from V and 4 bases from J, with 8 bases in between. CDR3 sequence: CASSQAGRYNEQFF. The DNA for the CDR3 is TGTGCCAGCAGCCAAGCGGGACGGTACAATGAGCAGTTCTTC.

The chain is built from TRBV18 and TRBJ2-7, with a possible D match to TRBD1 (5 bases). Germline-derived CDR1 and CDR2 are KGHSH and LQKENI. Trimming removed 2 bases from V and 10 bases from J, with 9 bases in between. This CDR3 region has 11 residues. CDR3 sequence: CASSPGRGQYF. The CDR3 nucleotides read TGTGCCAGCTCACCAGGTAGGGGCCAGTACTTC.

The chain joins TRBV19 to TRBJ1-5; D remains ambiguous. Germline assignment: CDR1 LNHDA and CDR2 SQIVND (reference sequence). Trimming took off 7 bases at V and 7 bases at J, with 11 bases between the two ends. The CDR3 runs 12 residues. In DNA form, the CDR3 reads TGTGCCAGTACTGATACCCTACAGCCCCAGCATTTT. Translating gives CASTDTLQPQHF.

The rearrangement links TRBV18 to TRBJ2-5; D gene unclear. Trimming cost V 2 bases and J 0 bases, with 4 bases left between them. The CDR3 covers 13 residues. The V gene's germline CDR1 is KGHSH and CDR2 LQKENI. For the CDR3, the DNA is TGTGCCAGCTCACCAGCTAACCAAGAGACCCAGTACTTC. Translation gives CASSPANQETQYF.

The chain uses TRBV7-9 and TRBJ2-3; D not resolved. V gave up 4 bases and J gave up 9 bases, with 14 bases separating them. CDR3 length equals 13 residues. In germline, CDR1 is SEHNR, CDR2 FQNEAQ (reference sequence). The CDR3 DNA follows: TGTGCCAGCAGCTCCATAGCTGCCCTAACGCAGTATTTT. This codes for CASSSIAALTQYF.